This T cell receptor beta chain originates from a study of T cell responses to AZD1222 COVID-19 vaccine. As concerns this clone: The target antigen is unknown.

Germline values: CDR1 LGHNA, CDR2 YNFKEQ. V gave up 0 bases and J gave up 4 bases, with 7 bases separating them. CDR3 length equals 15 residues. General study findings and limits: Researchers took repertoire samples only after the peak T cell response had come. Baseline serology detected seropositivity in only six AZD1222 recipients. Across the whole spike, CD4 TCRs peaked at regions 160-218 and 743-854. Clonal diversity may have been underestimated in mostly white British donors.

Libraries were prepared by immunoSEQ multiplex PCR; TCRdb keeps only in-frame clonotypes and omits some of them. The sample includes 150,000 to 250,000 clones, approximately 94% of them seen just once. The sample consisted of peripheral blood, taken 28 days after the second AZD1222 dose. This TCR derives from an adult who received the AZD1222 COVID-19 vaccine. The rearrangement joins TRBV4-2 to TRBJ2-6; no definite D call. CDR3 amino acids: CASSQEGAGANVLTF. The CDR3 DNA reads as TGTGCCAGCAGCCAAGAGGGCGCAGGGGCCAACGTCCTGACTTTC.